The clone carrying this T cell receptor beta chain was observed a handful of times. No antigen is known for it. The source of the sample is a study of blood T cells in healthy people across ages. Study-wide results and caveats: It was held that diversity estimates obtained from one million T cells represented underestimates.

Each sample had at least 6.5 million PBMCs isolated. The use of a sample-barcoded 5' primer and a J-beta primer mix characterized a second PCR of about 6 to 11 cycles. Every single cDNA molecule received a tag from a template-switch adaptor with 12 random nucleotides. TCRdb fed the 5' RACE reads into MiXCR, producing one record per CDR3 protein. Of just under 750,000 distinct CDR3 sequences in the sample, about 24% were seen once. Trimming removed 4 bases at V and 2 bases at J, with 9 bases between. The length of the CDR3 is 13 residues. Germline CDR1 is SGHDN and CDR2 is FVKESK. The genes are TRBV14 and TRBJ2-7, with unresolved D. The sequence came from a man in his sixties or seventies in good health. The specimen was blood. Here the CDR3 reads CASSPRITYEQYV. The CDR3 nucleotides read TGTGCCAGCAGCCCCAGAATTACCTACGAGCAGTACGTC.